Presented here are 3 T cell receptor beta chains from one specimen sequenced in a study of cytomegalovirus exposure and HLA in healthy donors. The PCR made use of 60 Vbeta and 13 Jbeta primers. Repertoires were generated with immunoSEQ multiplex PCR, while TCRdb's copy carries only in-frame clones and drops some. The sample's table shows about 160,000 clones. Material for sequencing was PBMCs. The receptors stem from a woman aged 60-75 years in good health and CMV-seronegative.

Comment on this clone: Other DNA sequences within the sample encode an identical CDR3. CDR3 in DNA: TGTGCCAGCAGCGTAGGACAGGGCGCCTACGAGCAGTACTTC. Its protein product is CASSVGQGAYEQYF. V gene TRBV9 combines with J gene TRBJ2-7; 7 nucleotides match TRBD1. The CDR3 has 14 residues. Germline V CDR1 and CDR2: SGDLS, YYNGEE. Losses at the gene ends were 0 bases for V and 2 bases for J; bases not matched to a gene: 2.

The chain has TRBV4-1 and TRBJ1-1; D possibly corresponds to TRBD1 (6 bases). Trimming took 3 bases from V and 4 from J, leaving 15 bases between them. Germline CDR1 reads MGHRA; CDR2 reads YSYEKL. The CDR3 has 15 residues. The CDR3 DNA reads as TGCGCCAGCAGCCAGCTAAACAGGGTTACCACTGAAGCTTTCTTT. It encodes CASSQLNRVTTEAFF.

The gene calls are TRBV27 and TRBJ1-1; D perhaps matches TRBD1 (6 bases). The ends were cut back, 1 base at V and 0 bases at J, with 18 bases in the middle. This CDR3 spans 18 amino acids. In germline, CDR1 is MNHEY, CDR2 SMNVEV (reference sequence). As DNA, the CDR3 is TGTGCCAGCAGTTTATACCGGAGGGGGGGGAGCATGAACACTGAAGCTTTCTTT. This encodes CASSLYRRGGSMNTEAFF.